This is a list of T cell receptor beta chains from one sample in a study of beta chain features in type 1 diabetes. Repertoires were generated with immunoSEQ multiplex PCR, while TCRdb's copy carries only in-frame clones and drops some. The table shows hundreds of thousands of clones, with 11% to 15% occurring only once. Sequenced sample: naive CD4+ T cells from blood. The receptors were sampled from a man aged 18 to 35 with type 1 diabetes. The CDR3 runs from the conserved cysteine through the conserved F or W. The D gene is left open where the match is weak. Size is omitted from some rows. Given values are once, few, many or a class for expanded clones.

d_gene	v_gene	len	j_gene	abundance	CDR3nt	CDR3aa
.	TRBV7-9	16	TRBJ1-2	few	TGTGCCAGCAGCTTAATGGGACCGGGAGAGAACTATGGCTACACCTTC	CASSLMGPGENYGYTF
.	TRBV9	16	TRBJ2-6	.	TGTGCCAGCAGCGTAGACAAATATTCTGGGGCCAACGTCCTGACTTTC	CASSVDKYSGANVLTF
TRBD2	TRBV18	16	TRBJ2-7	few	TGTGCCAGCTCACTGAGGCCCGGCCGGGGGGACTACGAGCAGTACTTC	CASSLRPGRGDYEQYF
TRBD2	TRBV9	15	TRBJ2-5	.	TGTGCCAGCAGTGACGCCGGGACTAGGGGTGAGACCCAGTACTTC	CASSDAGTRGETQYF
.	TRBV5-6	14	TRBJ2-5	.	TGTGCCAGCAGCGCGGGTTTGGGGCGTGAGACCCAGTACTTC	CASSAGLGRETQYF
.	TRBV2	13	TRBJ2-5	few	TGTGCCAACACCAGGGACGTCCAAGAGACCCAGTACTTC	CANTRDVQETQYF
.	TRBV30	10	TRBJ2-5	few	TGTGCCTGGAGTGAGGAGACCCAGTACTTC	CAWSEETQYF
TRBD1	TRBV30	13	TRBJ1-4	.	TGTGCCTGGGCCGGGACAGGGAGTGAAAAACTGTTTTTT	CAWAGTGSEKLFF
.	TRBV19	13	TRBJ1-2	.	TGTGCCAGTACCCTCGGAGTTGACTATGGCTACACCTTC	CASTLGVDYGYTF
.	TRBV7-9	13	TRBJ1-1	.	TGTGCCAGCAGCTTAGGCGGGGACACTGAAGCTTTCTTT	CASSLGGDTEAFF
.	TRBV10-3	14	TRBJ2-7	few	TGTGCCATCAGCAGGACCGGGGCCACCTACGAGCAGTACTTC	CAISRTGATYEQYF
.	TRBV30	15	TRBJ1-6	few	TGTGCCTGTTATAAAGGTGGCTCCTATAATTCACCCCTCCACTTT	CACYKGGSYNSPLHF
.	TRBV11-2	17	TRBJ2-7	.	TGTGCCAGCAGCTTAGACAGGGGCTTGACTCTTACCTACGAGCAGTACTTC	CASSLDRGLTLTYEQYF
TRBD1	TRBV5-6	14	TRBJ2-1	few	TGTGCCAGCAGCTTGGGACAGGGGAGGAATGAGCAGTTCTTC	CASSLGQGRNEQFF
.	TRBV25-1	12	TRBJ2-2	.	TGTGCCAGCAGTGAACCAGGCGGGGAGCTGTTTTTT	CASSEPGGELFF
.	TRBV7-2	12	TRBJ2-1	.	TGTGCCAGCAGCTTATGGAACGATGAGCAGTTCTTC	CASSLWNDEQFF